This entry lists 10 T cell receptor beta chains sequenced from one sample in a study of T cell responses to AZD1222 COVID-19 vaccine (dated by TCRdb to the early 2020s). Sample time point, as interpreted from the label and publication: baseline before first vaccination. The library was generated by the immunoSEQ multiplex PCR assay. TCRdb provides this immuneACCESS table in a form limited to in-frame rearrangements. Some clones are lacking; in checked studies, under half of them reflect an unresolved V gene, and why the rest are absent is not known. This sample gives some 150,000 clones in total; about 85% of them show up just once. The top ten clonotypes cover around 3.2% of the sample. Sequencing used peripheral blood, obtained on day 0 of AZD1222 vaccination. The receptors come from an adult in good health.

This sequence joins TRBV4-1 and TRBJ2-6; D might be TRBD1 or TRBD2, each matching 5 bases. This CDR3 contains 20 residues. Trimming removed 0 bases from V and 3 bases from J, with 21 bases in between. Germline CDR1 and CDR2: MGHRA and YSYEKL. CDR3 sequence: CASSQDRKGDATVGANVLTF. The CDR3 nucleotides read TGCGCCAGCAGCCAAGATAGGAAAGGGGACGCCACTGTTGGGGCCAACGTCCTGACTTTC.

This chain joins TRBV5-1 and TRBJ1-1, with D hard to call. The V and J ends lost 6 bases and 3 bases respectively, with 3 bases between them. Looked up from germline, CDR1 is SGHRS and CDR2 is YFSETQ. The CDR3 sequence is 10 residues long. The DNA of the CDR3 is TGCGCCAGCAAGGACACTGAAGCTTTCTTT. This translates into CASKDTEAFF.

V is TRBV4-2 and J is TRBJ2-2; D is ambiguous. Looked up from germline, CDR1 is LGHNA and CDR2 is YNFKEQ. V was pared by 4 bases and J by 2 bases, with 5 bases between. The CDR3 is 13 residues long. The CDR3: CASSLYNTGELFF. CDR3 bases: TGTGCCAGCAGCCTATATAACACCGGGGAGCTGTTTTTT.

The genes are TRBV23-1 and TRBJ1-3; D is unresolved. TRBV23-1 counts as an open reading frame of uncertain function. There are 15 residues in the CDR3. V was clipped by 7 bases and J by 0 bases, with 13 bases between them. CDR3 nucleotide sequence: TGCGCCAGCACCCGGTGCATGAGCTCTGGAAACACCATATATTTT. This translates into CASTRCMSSGNTIYF.

This sequence joins TRBV6-5 and TRBJ2-5, with 8 positions matching TRBD2. Germline V gene lookup returns CDR1 MNHEY and CDR2 SVGAGI. The CDR3 has 14 amino acids. Trimming removed 2 bases from V and 4 bases from J; junction bases left unmatched: 3. CDR3 sequence reads: CASSYPGGPETQYF. In nucleotides, the CDR3 is TGTGCCAGCAGTTACCCGGGGGGGCCAGAGACCCAGTACTTC.

V and J are TRBV19 and TRBJ1-5; no reliable D call. The CDR3 sequence is 14 residues long. The ends were cut back, 5 bases at V and 6 bases at J, with 14 bases in the middle. Germline CDR1 is LNHDA and CDR2 is SQIVND (reference sequence). DNA of the CDR3: TGTGCCAGTAGTTTGACCTCGGAGGGTCAGCCCCAGCATTTT. Encoded protein: CASSLTSEGQPQHF. The variable domain in full, with the rest retrieved from reference TRBV19 and TRBJ1-5, is DGGITQSPKYLFRKEGQNVTLSCEQNLNHDAMYWYRQDPGQGLRLIYYSQIVNDFQKGDIAEGYSVSREKKESFPLTVTSAQKNPTAFYLCASSLTSEGQPQHFGDGTRLSIL.

The chain uses TRBV7-9 and TRBJ1-2; TRBD1 might be the D (6 bases). Trimming removed 0 bases at V and 4 bases at J, with 12 bases between. This CDR3 region has 15 residues. Germline V lookup: CDR1 SEHNR, CDR2 FQNEAQ (reference sequence). CDR3 protein: CASSLAGAIGYGYTF. The CDR3 nucleotides read TGTGCCAGCAGCTTAGCGGGGGCTATCGGCTATGGCTACACCTTC.

The V call is TRBV6-5, the J call TRBJ1-1; 11 bases match TRBD1. The V and J ends lost 4 bases and 2 bases, in that order; junction bases with no gene match: 0. The CDR3 has 14 residues. The germline V gene has CDR1 MNHEY and CDR2 SVGAGI. CDR3 coding DNA: TGTGCCAGCAGTTGGACAGGGGGCAACACTGAAGCTTTCTTT. Protein: CASSWTGGNTEAFF.

This chain connects TRBV7-2 to TRBJ1-2, with 8 bases fitting TRBD1. This CDR3 is 14 amino acids long. J lost 3 bases, V lost 6 bases, and 6 bases had no gene match. Germline assignment: CDR1 SGHTA and CDR2 FQGNSA. The CDR3 protein is CASRRQGIDYGYTF. CDR3 coding DNA: TGTGCCAGCAGGCGACAGGGGATCGACTATGGCTACACCTTC.

This clone was detected only once. The V gene is TRBV12-5, the J gene TRBJ1-3; 9 bases map to TRBD1. J lost 0 bases, V lost 6 bases, and 9 bases had no gene match. There are 17 residues in the CDR3. Germline lookup yields CDR1 LGHNT and CDR2 FRNRAP. The CDR3 spells CASGGHRGLNSGNTIYF. In DNA form, the CDR3 reads TGTGCTAGTGGCGGCCACAGGGGGCTAAACTCTGGAAACACCATATATTTT.